The 21 T cell receptor beta chains below come from one sample, sequenced in a study of blood T cell repertoires in COVID-19. Data came from immunoSEQ multiplex PCR; TCRdb stores just in-frame clones and leaves some out. This table has 500,000 to 600,000 clones, around nine tenths appearing once. The sample comprised peripheral blood. The source is a woman in her forties or fifties with COVID-19, enrolled during active disease.

The chain carries TRBV6-5 and TRBJ2-5; D is possibly TRBD1 (5 bases). The germline V and J ends were trimmed by 8 bases and 7 bases, with 17 bases remaining between them. There are 13 residues in the CDR3. Germline CDR1 MNHEY, CDR2 SVGAGI. The CDR3 region has the DNA TGTGCCAGCGGAACCGACAGCTTGGGGACCCAGTACTTC. This gives the protein CASGTDSLGTQYF.

This chain uses TRBV4-2 with TRBJ1-2; 9 positions match TRBD1. The ends lost 7 bases at V and 8 bases at J; junction bases unmatched: 14. The CDR3 runs 15 residues. Per the germline V gene, CDR1 is LGHNA and CDR2 is YNFKEQ. The CDR3 sequence is CASKVGQGSKGGYTF. In nucleotides, the CDR3 is TGTGCCAGCAAAGTCGGACAGGGGTCTAAAGGGGGCTACACCTTC.

V gene TRBV9 combines with J gene TRBJ2-3, with a possible D match to TRBD2 (6 bases). CDR3 length: 15 residues. Germline lookup yields CDR1 SGDLS and CDR2 YYNGEE. V dropped 0 bases and J dropped 0 bases, with 8 bases sitting between them. As DNA, the CDR3 is TGTGCCAGCAGCGTAGTGGAGGGAAGCACAGATACGCAGTATTTT. This codes for CASSVVEGSTDTQYF.

The chain carries TRBV5-8 and TRBJ1-2, with D unresolved. The germline gives CDR1 SGHTS, CDR2 YDEGEE. The CDR3 is 9 amino acids. Trimming took 7 bases from V and 7 from J, leaving 5 bases between them. The CDR3 here is CASVRGYTF. The DNA for the CDR3 is TGTGCCAGCGTCCGTGGCTACACCTTC.

This sequence joins TRBV12-3 or TRBV12-4 and TRBJ1-1; 9 bases are shared with TRBD1. Trimming removed 6 bases from V and 9 bases from J; junction bases left unmatched: 8. The CDR3 totals 13 residues. The CDR3, as DNA: TGTGCCAGCAGGCCAACGGGACAGGGCCAAGCTTTCTTT. Translation gives CASRPTGQGQAFF.

The rearrangement links TRBV30 to TRBJ1-2; D perhaps matches TRBD1 (5 bases). The V end was cut by 1 base, the J end by 2 bases, with 14 bases between. Germline V CDR1 and CDR2: GTSNPN, SVGIG (reference sequence). The CDR3 covers 15 residues. The CDR3 sequence: CAWSGGYQANYGYTF. The DNA of the CDR3 is TGTGCCTGGAGTGGGGGCTATCAGGCCAACTATGGCTACACCTTC.

This rearrangement joins TRBV6-5 to TRBJ2-7; 7 bases agree with TRBD1. The CDR3 contains 14 residues. Germline values: CDR1 MNHEY, CDR2 SVGAGI. With 2 bases clipped from V and 1 base from J, the junction kept 2 bases outside the gene matches. The CDR3 is CASSYGDRSYEQYF. The DNA for the CDR3 is TGTGCCAGCAGTTACGGGGACAGATCCTACGAGCAGTACTTC.

V usage is TRBV6-5 and J usage is TRBJ1-3; D call uncertain. Trimming stripped 6 bases from V and 4 bases from J, with 13 bases between. There are 14 residues in the CDR3. CDR1 is MNHEY, CDR2 SVGAGI, per germline. This chain's CDR3 is CASREGGFGNTIYF. The CDR3 DNA sequence: TGTGCCAGCAGAGAGGGTGGATTCGGAAACACCATATATTTT.

The rearrangement joins TRBV5-1 to TRBJ2-3; D not certain. V gave up 0 bases and J gave up 3 bases, with 8 bases separating them. Germline lookup yields CDR1 SGHRS and CDR2 YFSETQ. The CDR3 has 14 residues. The CDR3 DNA is TGCGCCAGCAGCTTGGTGCCCCGGACAGATACGCAGTATTTT. The encoded protein is CASSLVPRTDTQYF.

The gene calls are TRBV21-1 and TRBJ1-3; the tabulated D call, TRBD1, remains unverified against the DNA. TRBV21-1 is termed a pseudogene. The CDR3 extends over 20 amino acids. The CDR3 spells CASSKARQGARGIPGNTIYF. In DNA, the CDR3 is TGTGCCAGCAGCAAAGCGCGCCAGGGGGCCCGGGGGATCCCTGGAAACACCATATATTTT.

The V call is TRBV6-5, the J call TRBJ2-1, with D maybe TRBD2 (6 bases). Trimming stripped 8 bases from V and 3 bases from J, with 17 bases between. CDR3 length: 15 amino acids. CDR1 is MNHEY, CDR2 SVGAGI, per germline. CDR3: CASSKSGYRYNEQFF. CDR3 sequence (DNA): TGTGCCAGCTCGAAAAGCGGGTACCGCTACAATGAGCAGTTCTTC.

V and J are TRBV6-6 and TRBJ1-3; 8 nucleotides align to TRBD1. Germline V gene data show CDR1 as MNHNY and CDR2 as SVGAGI (reference sequence). The CDR3 contains 19 residues. Trimming took 5 bases from V and 7 from J; bases not matched to a gene: 22. The DNA of the CDR3 is TGTGCCAGCAGTCCACGCCCGGACAGGGTTGGAATGATTGGGAACACCATATATTTT. This gives the protein CASSPRPDRVGMIGNTIYF.

The genes are TRBV13 and TRBJ2-1; tentative D call: TRBD2 (6 bases). Germline values: CDR1 PRHDT, CDR2 FYEKMQ (reference sequence). This CDR3 spans 16 amino acids. Trimming removed 4 bases at V and 5 bases at J, with 18 bases between. The CDR3 DNA reads TGTGCCAGCAGCTCCCCTTCTTCTAGCGAGGACAATGAGCAGTTCTTC. Protein: CASSSPSSSEDNEQFF.

The chain combines TRBV5-1 with TRBJ1-4; 7 bases align to TRBD1. V lost 2 bases, J lost 3 bases, and 1 base stayed unmatched. The CDR3 is 14 residues long. In germline, CDR1 is SGHRS, CDR2 YFSETQ. The CDR3 loop reads CASSFGTANEKLFF. In DNA, the CDR3 is TGCGCCAGCAGCTTTGGGACAGCTAATGAAAAACTGTTTTTT.

The CDR3 region is CASSEGLRDEQYF. The CDR3 coding sequence is TGTGCCAGCAGTGAGGGGCTCCGGGACGAGCAGTACTTC. V usage is TRBV2 and J usage is TRBJ2-7; TRBD1 might be the D (5 bases). Trimming shortened V by 3 bases and J by 5 bases, and 11 bases separated the two germline ends. Germline V gives CDR1 SNHLY, CDR2 FYNNEI. This CDR3 has 13 amino acids. Filled out from reference TRBV2 and TRBJ2-7, the complete variable domain reads EPEVTQTPSHQVTQMGQEVILRCVPISNHLYFYWYRQILGQKVEFLVSFYNNEISEKSEIFDDQFSVERPDGSNFTLKIRSTKLEDSAMYFCASSEGLRDEQYFGPGTRLTVT.

This CDR3 is CASSRRDIRNTEAFF. The CDR3, as DNA: TGTGCCAGCAGCCGCCGGGACATCAGGAACACTGAAGCTTTCTTT. The gene calls are TRBV7-2 and TRBJ1-1, with D perhaps TRBD1 (6 bases). The germline CDR1 and CDR2 sequences are SGHTA and FQGNSA. The germline V and J ends were trimmed by 5 bases and 1 base, with 14 bases remaining between them. This CDR3 comprises 15 residues.

The chain is built from TRBV6-1 and TRBJ1-6; D uncertain. With 3 bases removed from V and 5 bases from J, the gap between germline ends came to 17 bases. The CDR3 extends over 17 amino acids. Germline V CDR1 and CDR2: MNHNS, SASEGT. CDR3 sequence: CASSDQRRADHNSPLHF. CDR3 sequence (DNA): TGTGCCAGCAGTGATCAGCGGCGGGCAGACCATAATTCACCCCTCCACTTT.

This clone was found once. The V call is TRBV30, the J call TRBJ2-7, with a tentative D call TRBD1 (5 bases). CDR3 size: 14 residues. The V gene lost 0 bases and the J gene lost 6 bases, with 15 bases spanning the gap. Looked up from germline, CDR1 is GTSNPN and CDR2 is SVGIG (reference sequence). Here the CDR3 reads CAWSVSLTQGEQYF. In DNA, the CDR3 is TGTGCCTGGAGTGTAAGTCTTACTCAGGGCGAGCAGTACTTC.

V usage is TRBV9 and J usage is TRBJ2-7, with 7 bases matching TRBD1. This CDR3 has 13 residues. The germline CDR1 and CDR2 sequences are SGDLS and YYNGEE. V lost 3 bases to trimming and J lost 6 bases; unmatched junction nucleotides: 6. The CDR3 is CASSGETGPEQYF. In DNA form, the CDR3 reads TGTGCCAGCAGCGGCGAGACAGGGCCCGAGCAGTACTTC. Using reference TRBV9 and TRBJ2-7 for the parts outside the CDR3, the full variable domain is DSGVTQTPKHLITATGQRVTLRCSPRSGDLSVYWYQQSLDQGLQFLIQYYNGEERAKGNILERFSAQQFPDLHSELNLSSLELGDSALYFCASSGETGPEQYFGPGTRLTVT.

This chain links TRBV18 with TRBJ2-2, with D possibly TRBD2 on 6 matching bases. This CDR3 comprises 14 residues. V lost 0 bases and J lost 6, with 8 bases in between. Germline CDR1 reads KGHSH; CDR2 reads LQKENI. The CDR3 reads CASSPPAGPGELFF. The CDR3 DNA is TGTGCCAGCTCACCACCGGCGGGGCCCGGGGAGCTGTTTTTT.

This chain connects TRBV21-1 to TRBJ1-5; the table's D gene call, TRBD1, was not cross checked with the DNA. TRBV21-1 has pseudogene status. CDR3 size: 17 residues. The chain's CDR3 is CASSKGYRSKVNQPQHF. DNA of the CDR3: TGTGCCAGCAGCAAAGGATACAGGAGCAAGGTCAATCAGCCCCAGCATTTT.